The subject of this entry is one TCR beta chain. The antigen is not known. The data originate from a study of blood T cells in healthy people across ages. Study results and caveats: Age showed a roughly linear inverse relationship with TCR beta diversity per million T cells.

Donors ranged from 6 to 90 years old and were healthy Caucasians in Russia. V was pared by 3 bases and J by 5 bases, with 14 bases between. Germline CDR1 and CDR2: SGHRS and YFSETQ. This CDR3 contains 15 residues. Together with a sample-barcoded 5' primer, a J-beta primer mix was included in a second PCR lasting roughly 6 to 12 cycles. TCRdb re-analysed the 5' RACE reads in MiXCR, keeping a single row per CDR3 protein. The table lists some 1.8 million distinct CDR3 sequences, approximately 40% of them singletons. The receptor comes from a human donor in good health. The chain links TRBV5-1 to TRBJ2-2; D may be TRBD1 (6 bases). The sequencing input was blood. The DNA of the CDR3 is TGCGCCAGCAGCTCCCTCGGTGGACAGACCGGGGAGCTGTTTTTT. The encoded protein is CASSSLGGQTGELFF.